The TCR beta chain under discussion was sequenced for a study of OX40 agonist ivuxolimab in advanced cancers. The CDR3 runs 12 residues. V lost 4 bases and J 2 bases, leaving 4 bases between the germline ends. The germline CDR1 and CDR2 sequences are SGHDT and YYEEEE. The method was immunoSEQ multiplex PCR; TCRdb's version includes in-frame clones alone and lacks a portion of them. Among about 46,000 clones, around 87% were seen once, and the ten largest hold about 10%. The sequence derives from an adult with an advanced solid tumor such as melanoma, head and neck, liver or kidney cancer. The sample here was CD4+ or CD8+ T cells sorted from blood, taken in a trial of the OX40 agonist ivuxolimab. The rearrangement links TRBV5-6 to TRBJ2-1; no definite D call. CDR3 DNA: TGTGCCAGCAGCAAACCCTACAATGAGCAGTTCTTC. This codes for CASSKPYNEQFF. The full variable domain, its missing parts supplied by reference TRBV5-6 and TRBJ2-1, is DAGVTQSPTHLIKTRGQQVTLRCSPKSGHDTVSWYQQALGQGPQFIFQYYEEEERQRGNFPDRFSGHQFPNYSSELNVNALLLGDSALYLCASSKPYNEQFFGPGTRLTVL.